These T cell receptor beta chains were read from a single sample in a study of OX40 agonist ivuxolimab in advanced cancers. Using immunoSEQ multiplex PCR, the repertoire was profiled, and TCRdb retains in-frame clones only, with some absent. The sample holds roughly 100,000 clones; 90% are singletons and the top ten take about 0.5%. The specimen was CD4+ or CD8+ T cells sorted from blood, collected in a trial of the OX40 agonist ivuxolimab. The receptors were gathered from an adult with an advanced solid tumor such as melanoma, head and neck, liver or kidney cancer. Both conserved end residues are part of each CDR3. The D gene is left open where the match is weak. Rows may omit the clone size; those that give it use once, few, many or a size class.

clone size: NA; D gene: NA; V gene: TRBV4-3; J gene: TRBJ1-5; CDR3 protein: CASSQASGQPQHF; CDR3 DNA: TGCGCCAGCAGCCAAGCCAGCGGACAGCCCCAGCATTTT
clone size: NA; D gene: NA; V gene: TRBV27; J gene: TRBJ1-2; CDR3 protein: CASGLAGTSKFNGYTF; CDR3 DNA: TGTGCCAGCGGATTAGCAGGGACAAGTAAATTCAATGGCTACACCTTC
clone size: once; D gene: TRBD1; V gene: TRBV7-9; J gene: TRBJ1-3; CDR3 protein: CASSIDRTGPVGSGNTIYF; CDR3 DNA: TGTGCCAGCAGTATAGACCGGACAGGTCCCGTGGGCTCTGGAAACACCATATATTTT
clone size: NA; D gene: NA; V gene: TRBV7-2; J gene: TRBJ2-5; CDR3 protein: CASSYKTGLEYQETQYF; CDR3 DNA: TGTGCCAGCAGCTATAAAACCGGGCTTGAGTACCAAGAGACCCAGTACTTC
clone size: NA; D gene: NA; V gene: TRBV10-2; J gene: TRBJ2-7; CDR3 protein: CASSDGTVTSYEQYF; CDR3 DNA: TGCGCCAGCAGTGATGGCACAGTTACCTCCTACGAGCAGTACTTC
clone size: NA; D gene: NA; V gene: TRBV10-3; J gene: TRBJ1-2; CDR3 protein: CAISETAGRGTNYGYTF; CDR3 DNA: TGTGCCATCAGTGAGACCGCCGGTAGGGGAACTAACTATGGCTACACCTTC
clone size: NA; D gene: NA; V gene: TRBV28; J gene: TRBJ1-1; CDR3 protein: CASSLGVRGTEAFF; CDR3 DNA: TGTGCCAGCAGTTTGGGGGTTAGGGGCACTGAAGCTTTCTTT
clone size: NA; D gene: NA; V gene: TRBV10-3; J gene: TRBJ2-7; CDR3 protein: CAISESTSATYEQYF; CDR3 DNA: TGTGCCATCAGTGAATCAACCAGCGCTACCTACGAGCAGTACTTC
clone size: once; D gene: TRBD2; V gene: TRBV7-9; J gene: TRBJ2-5; CDR3 protein: CASSPRGVPTLETQYF; CDR3 DNA: TGTGCCAGCAGCCCTCGGGGGGTCCCGACCTTAGAGACCCAGTACTTC
clone size: NA; D gene: NA; V gene: TRBV9; J gene: TRBJ2-7; CDR3 protein: CASSVVDTAYEQYF; CDR3 DNA: TGTGCCAGCAGCGTAGTAGACACTGCCTACGAGCAGTACTTC
clone size: NA; D gene: NA; V gene: TRBV27; J gene: TRBJ2-7; CDR3 protein: CASSKGYEQYF; CDR3 DNA: TGTGCCAGCAGTAAGGGGTACGAGCAGTACTTC
clone size: NA; D gene: NA; V gene: TRBV5-5; J gene: TRBJ1-1; CDR3 protein: CASSLQATLNTEAFF; CDR3 DNA: TGTGCCAGCAGCTTACAGGCGACTCTGAACACTGAAGCTTTCTTT
clone size: NA; D gene: NA; V gene: TRBV19; J gene: TRBJ1-2; CDR3 protein: CASISARGSGYGYTF; CDR3 DNA: TGTGCCAGTATCTCGGCCCGAGGGTCTGGATATGGCTACACCTTC
clone size: NA; D gene: TRBD1; V gene: TRBV19; J gene: TRBJ1-1; CDR3 protein: CASSMGFGTGVAFF; CDR3 DNA: TGTGCCAGTAGTATGGGGTTCGGGACAGGGGTCGCTTTCTTT
clone size: NA; D gene: NA; V gene: TRBV18; J gene: TRBJ1-2; CDR3 protein: CASSPPKPSGYTF; CDR3 DNA: TGTGCCAGCTCACCACCAAAACCGTCTGGCTACACCTTC
clone size: NA; D gene: NA; V gene: TRBV7-2; J gene: TRBJ1-3; CDR3 protein: CASSLAEGNTIYF; CDR3 DNA: TGTGCCAGCAGTCTGGCCGAGGGAAACACCATATATTTT
clone size: NA; D gene: NA; V gene: TRBV7-2; J gene: TRBJ2-2; CDR3 protein: CASSLQDTGELFF; CDR3 DNA: TGTGCCAGCAGCTTACAGGACACCGGGGAGCTGTTTTTT
clone size: NA; D gene: TRBD2; V gene: TRBV6-6; J gene: TRBJ2-3; CDR3 protein: CASSPGLAGLATQYF; CDR3 DNA: TGTGCCAGCAGTCCAGGGCTAGCGGGGTTGGCTACGCAGTATTTT
clone size: NA; D gene: NA; V gene: TRBV5-6; J gene: TRBJ2-1; CDR3 protein: CASSLDSRPVNEQFF; CDR3 DNA: TGTGCCAGCAGCTTGGATTCGCGACCGGTCAATGAGCAGTTCTTC
clone size: NA; D gene: TRBD1; V gene: TRBV7-8; J gene: TRBJ2-3; CDR3 protein: CASSFRQGPDTQYF; CDR3 DNA: TGTGCCAGCAGCTTTCGACAGGGTCCTGATACGCAGTATTTT
clone size: once; D gene: TRBD1; V gene: TRBV4-1; J gene: TRBJ2-2; CDR3 protein: CASTDRGQHTGELFF; CDR3 DNA: TGCGCCAGCACCGACAGGGGGCAACACACCGGGGAGCTGTTTTTT
clone size: NA; D gene: NA; V gene: TRBV15; J gene: TRBJ1-3; CDR3 protein: CATSAMYGTIYF; CDR3 DNA: TGTGCCACCAGCGCGATGTATGGCACCATATATTTT
clone size: once; D gene: TRBD1; V gene: TRBV6-1; J gene: TRBJ1-6; CDR3 protein: CASTPGTGNSPLHF; CDR3 DNA: TGTGCCAGCACCCCCGGGACAGGGAACTCACCCCTCCACTTT
clone size: NA; D gene: TRBD1; V gene: TRBV19; J gene: TRBJ1-2; CDR3 protein: CATNRDRGGYTF; CDR3 DNA: TGTGCCACCAACCGGGACAGGGGGGGCTACACCTTC
clone size: NA; D gene: TRBD1; V gene: TRBV28; J gene: TRBJ1-5; CDR3 protein: CASSFPLFGQGAQPQHF; CDR3 DNA: TGTGCCAGCAGTTTCCCCCTCTTTGGACAGGGGGCTCAGCCCCAGCATTTT
clone size: NA; D gene: TRBD1; V gene: TRBV19; J gene: TRBJ2-1; CDR3 protein: CASRTRTGGLDEQFF; CDR3 DNA: TGTGCCAGTAGAACTCGGACAGGGGGCTTGGATGAGCAGTTCTTC
clone size: NA; D gene: NA; V gene: TRBV5-1; J gene: TRBJ1-6; CDR3 protein: CASSPDGYNSPLHF; CDR3 DNA: TGCGCCAGCAGTCCAGACGGGTATAATTCACCCCTCCACTTT